What follows are 23 T cell receptor beta chains derived from one specimen sequenced in a study of glioma-infiltrating T cells after dendritic cell vaccination (dated by TCRdb to the mid-2010s). Libraries were built with the immunoSEQ multiplex PCR assay. The table comes from immuneACCESS by way of TCRdb, which keeps in-frame sequences with V and J called. Part of the clones is missing from these tables; in studies checked, under half for an unresolved V gene and the rest for unknown reasons. Here the sample has about 49,000 clones; about 85% occur a single time. The ten largest clones represent roughly 10% of the sample. The sample in question was blood, obtained before dendritic cell vaccination. The receptors come from a human donor with glioblastoma.

The CDR3 sequence: CASSLKSGRGNEQFF. The CDR3 DNA sequence: TGTGCCAGCAGCTTAAAAAGCGGGAGGGGGAATGAGCAGTTCTTC. J is TRBJ2-1 and V is TRBV11-2, with 10 bases matching TRBD2. The CDR3 is made up of 15 amino acids. The germline V gene encodes CDR1 SGHAT and CDR2 FQNNGV. V lost 2 bases, J lost 7 bases, and 5 bases stayed unmatched.

The chain couples TRBV7-9 to TRBJ2-7; 9 bases are shared with TRBD2. With V trimmed by 5 bases and J by 7 bases, 12 bases remained unmatched. The CDR3 loop spans 15 amino acids. Germline CDR1 SEHNR, CDR2 FQNEAQ (reference sequence). CDR3 nucleotide sequence: TGTGCCAGCAGCCTGAGCGGGGGGCCCCAGTTGGAGCAGTACTTC. Protein product: CASSLSGGPQLEQYF.

A single count supports this clone. The genes are TRBV7-2 and TRBJ1-6; 8 bases match TRBD1. The CDR3 covers 16 residues. The germline V gene has CDR1 SGHTA and CDR2 FQGNSA. V lost 5 bases and J lost 9; bases outside the gene matches: 12. CDR3 DNA: TGTGCCAGCAGCCTAAGAGCCGGGACAGGATCTTCACCCCTCCACTTT. Residues: CASSLRAGTGSSPLHF.

This sequence joins TRBV5-4 and TRBJ2-5; D perhaps matches TRBD2 (5 bases). From germline, CDR1 is SGHNT and CDR2 YYREEE (reference sequence). With 0 bases removed from V and 4 bases from J, the gap between germline ends came to 10 bases. The CDR3 is 14 residues long. The CDR3 DNA reads as TGTGCCAGCAGCTTGGTCAAAGAGGGAGAGACCCAGTACTTC. This sequence encodes CASSLVKEGETQYF. Full variable domain (outside the CDR3, taken from reference TRBV5-4 and TRBJ2-5): ETGVTQSPTHLIKTRGQQVTLRCSSQSGHNTVSWYQQALGQGPQFIFQYYREEENGRGNFPPRFSGLQFPNYSSELNVNALELDDSALYLCASSLVKEGETQYFGPGTRLLVL.

The rearrangement links TRBV15 to TRBJ2-5; tentatively, D is TRBD2 (5 bases). The V end lost 0 bases, the J end lost 2 bases, and 16 bases lay between the germline ends. There are 17 residues in the CDR3. In germline, CDR1 is LNHNV, CDR2 YYDKDF (reference sequence). As DNA, the CDR3 is TGTGCCACCAGCAGAGATCGCGGCGGAGGCCCACAAGAGACCCAGTACTTC. Its translation: CATSRDRGGGPQETQYF.

This clone was counted a few times. The chain links TRBV27 to TRBJ2-7; 8 positions agree with TRBD2. V lost 6 bases and J lost 1; bases outside the gene matches: 8. CDR1 and CDR2 (germline): MNHEY, SMNVEV (reference sequence). This CDR3 is 15 amino acids long. CDR3 in amino acids: CASSPPGRESYEQYF. CDR3 nucleotides: TGTGCCAGCAGCCCCCCCGGGAGGGAATCCTACGAGCAGTACTTC.

This clone was counted only a few times. The V gene is TRBV6-1, the J gene TRBJ2-1; D gene ambiguous. This CDR3 is built from 13 residues. In germline, CDR1 is MNHNS, CDR2 SASEGT. V shed 2 bases and J shed 4 bases, with 6 bases lying between them. The CDR3 here is CASSERPYNEQFF. For the CDR3, the DNA is TGTGCCAGCAGTGAACGTCCGTACAATGAGCAGTTCTTC.

The rearrangement links TRBV6-5 to TRBJ1-5; 9 bases match TRBD1. Germline V gene lookup returns CDR1 MNHEY and CDR2 SVGAGI. Trimming cost V 5 bases and J 5 bases; bases outside gene matches: 4. The CDR3 contains 14 residues. The DNA of the CDR3 is TGTGCCAGCAGTCCGGGACAGGGACATCAGCCCCAGCATTTT. It specifies CASSPGQGHQPQHF.

The V call is TRBV5-5, the J call TRBJ1-5; TRBD1 aligns across 9 bases. With V trimmed by 2 bases and J by 7 bases, 4 bases remained unmatched. CDR3 size: 14 residues. CDR1 is SGHKS and CDR2 is YYEKEE in the germline V gene (reference sequence). CDR3 loop: CASSLQGAQQPQHF. The CDR3 DNA reads as TGTGCCAGCAGCTTACAGGGGGCTCAGCAGCCCCAGCATTTT.

V and J are TRBV6-6 and TRBJ1-1; 7 bases are shared with TRBD1. This CDR3 region has 14 residues. Germline V gene data show CDR1 as MNHNY and CDR2 as SVGAGI (reference sequence). V lost 5 bases, J lost 3 bases, and 6 bases stayed unmatched. CDR3 sequence (DNA): TGTGCCAGCAGTCGCAGGGGGGCGGACACTGAAGCTTTCTTT. This gives the protein CASSRRGADTEAFF.

The chain recombines TRBV7-9 with TRBJ1-2, with a possible D match to TRBD1 (6 bases). CDR1 is SEHNR and CDR2 is FQNEAQ in the germline V gene (reference sequence). The CDR3 spans 14 residues. Trimming shortened V by 2 bases and J by 6 bases, and 13 bases separated the two germline ends. CDR3 in amino acids: CASSLRSSGDGYTF. CDR3 in DNA: TGTGCCAGCAGCTTAAGATCTTCAGGGGATGGCTACACCTTC.

The genes are TRBV4-3 and TRBJ1-1; D gene uncertain. The germline V and J ends were trimmed by 0 bases and 1 base, with 9 bases remaining between them. CDR1 is LGHNA, CDR2 YSLEER, per germline. The CDR3 sequence is 15 residues long. This CDR3 reads CASSQDEGANTEAFF. CDR3 nucleotide sequence: TGCGCCAGCAGCCAAGACGAGGGCGCGAACACTGAAGCTTTCTTT.

This clone was seen just once. The rearrangement joins TRBV5-1 to TRBJ1-1; D possibly corresponds to TRBD1 (5 bases). There are 14 residues in the CDR3. Germline CDR1 and CDR2: SGHRS and YFSETQ. The ends were cut back, 3 bases at V and 5 bases at J, with 14 bases in the middle. The CDR3 loop reads CASSSWPGGTEAFF. CDR3 nucleotides: TGCGCCAGCAGCTCTTGGCCCGGGGGGACTGAAGCTTTCTTT.

The CDR3 sequence is CASSSPQRRIYNEQFF. The CDR3 DNA follows: TGTGCCAGCAGCTCCCCGCAGAGGCGAATATACAATGAGCAGTTCTTC. The chain carries TRBV7-2 and TRBJ2-1; D is undetermined. The V gene's germline CDR1 is SGHTA and CDR2 FQGNSA. CDR3 size: 16 residues. The ends were cut back, 4 bases at V and 4 bases at J, with 17 bases in the middle.

The chain uses TRBV5-6 and TRBJ2-7; unclear D gene. The CDR3 length is 15 residues. The germline CDR1 and CDR2 sequences are SGHDT and YYEEEE. The V end lost 0 bases, the J end lost 4 bases, and 14 bases lay between the germline ends. CDR3: CASSLGPAAEYEQYF. The CDR3 DNA reads as TGTGCCAGCAGCTTGGGGCCCGCGGCCGAATACGAGCAGTACTTC.

This rearrangement joins TRBV30 to TRBJ1-2; weak D call: TRBD1 (6 bases). Germline loops: CDR1 GTSNPN, CDR2 SVGIG (reference sequence). The CDR3 length is 14 residues. The germline V and J ends were trimmed by 2 bases and 3 bases, with 13 bases remaining between them. The CDR3 DNA is TGTGCCTGGAGTAGGGGGGGAGGGTACTATGGCTACACCTTC. Residues: CAWSRGGGYYGYTF.

J is TRBJ2-7 and V is TRBV10-3, with 9 bases aligning to TRBD1. The J segment lost 3 bases and the V segment lost 10 bases, leaving 4 bases of the junction unmatched. Per germline, CDR1 ENHRY and CDR2 SYGVKD. The CDR3 extends over 12 amino acids. CDR3 sequence: CATGTGFYEQYF. The CDR3 nucleotides are TGTGCCACCGGGACAGGGTTCTACGAGCAGTACTTC.

J is TRBJ1-3 and V is TRBV18, with a weak D call TRBD1 (6 bases). Germline V gene data show CDR1 as KGHSH and CDR2 as LQKENI. V was clipped by 2 bases and J by 1 base, with 15 bases between them. The CDR3 has 17 residues. This CDR3 reads CASSPTFDRRSGNTIYF. As DNA, the CDR3 is TGTGCCAGCTCACCAACCTTCGACAGGCGGTCTGGAAACACCATATATTTT.

The chain carries TRBV5-1 and TRBJ2-1; 8 positions match TRBD2. The germline gives CDR1 SGHRS, CDR2 YFSETQ. The CDR3 is 16 amino acids. J was trimmed by 6 bases and V by 4 bases; bases with no gene match: 12. The CDR3 loop reads CASSTLGLAGVNEQFF. CDR3 DNA: TGCGCCAGCAGCACTCTAGGACTAGCTGGGGTCAATGAGCAGTTCTTC.

The rearrangement links TRBV5-1 to TRBJ2-1, with 10 bases lining up with TRBD1. This CDR3 contains 14 residues. V shed 7 bases, J shed 2 bases, and the junction held 3 bases outside the gene matches. Germline CDR1 SGHRS, CDR2 YFSETQ. The CDR3 bases are TGCGCCAGCGGGGGACAGGGGACCTACAATGAGCAGTTCTTC. This gives the protein CASGGQGTYNEQFF.

This chain connects TRBV5-6 to TRBJ2-7; 12 nucleotides line up with TRBD2. In germline, CDR1 is SGHDT, CDR2 YYEEEE. The CDR3 runs to 15 residues. With V trimmed by 1 base and J by 4 bases, 3 bases remained unmatched. The CDR3 sequence is CASSLPSGGVYEQYF. The CDR3, as DNA: TGTGCCAGCAGCTTGCCTAGCGGGGGGGTATACGAGCAGTACTTC.

V usage is TRBV4-1 and J usage is TRBJ2-1, with D tentatively TRBD1 (5 bases). Germline V gene sequence: CDR1 MGHRA, CDR2 YSYEKL. The CDR3 sequence is 16 residues long. V dropped 7 bases and J dropped 0 bases, with 16 bases sitting between them. The CDR3 sequence: CASKQRDSSSYNEQFF. The CDR3 region has the DNA TGCGCCAGCAAACAACGCGACAGTAGCTCCTACAATGAGCAGTTCTTC.

The J gene is TRBJ2-7, the V gene TRBV14; perhaps TRBD2 as D (6 bases). Germline assignment: CDR1 SGHDN and CDR2 FVKESK. The CDR3 contains 16 residues. V lost 0 bases and J lost 2, with 14 bases in between. CDR3 coding DNA: TGTGCCAGCAGCCAAGATTGGGGGGAGTCCGCCTACGAGCAGTACTTC. Translated: CASSQDWGESAYEQYF. The full variable domain, its missing parts supplied by reference TRBV14 and TRBJ2-7, is EAGVTQFPSHSVIEKGQTVTLRCDPISGHDNLYWYRRVMGKEIKFLLHFVKESKQDESGMPNNRFLAERTGGTYSTLKVQPAELEDSGVYFCASSQDWGESAYEQYFGPGTRLTVT.